The 29 T cell receptor beta chains below all came from one sample that was sequenced in a study of blood T cell repertoires in COVID-19. Produced via immunoSEQ multiplex PCR; TCRdb's table is partial and in-frame only. The sample gives around 170,000 clones, 90% to 95% of which show up once; around 0.5% is in the top ten. Source material: peripheral blood. Receptors originate from a man in his fifties with acute or convalescent COVID-19.

The rearrangement uses TRBV28 and TRBJ1-3; possibly TRBD1 for D (6 bases). CDR3 length equals 13 residues. The ends were cut back, 8 bases at V and 2 bases at J, with 10 bases in the middle. Germline assignment: CDR1 MDHEN and CDR2 SYDVKM. The CDR3 spells CASGRGAGNTIYF. The CDR3 DNA sequence: TGTGCCAGCGGGAGGGGGGCTGGAAACACCATATATTTT.

This chain links TRBV5-1 with TRBJ1-3; tentatively, D is TRBD1 (5 bases). The ends were cut back, 4 bases at V and 0 bases at J, with 8 bases in the middle. The CDR3 totals 14 residues. Germline lookup yields CDR1 SGHRS and CDR2 YFSETQ. The CDR3 DNA sequence: TGCGCCAGCAGCCAGGACAACTCTGGAAACACCATATATTTT. Amino acids: CASSQDNSGNTIYF.

The V gene is TRBV28, the J gene TRBJ1-6; perhaps TRBD1 as D (6 bases). V was trimmed by 4 bases and J by 4 bases, leaving 11 bases between them. Germline values: CDR1 MDHEN, CDR2 SYDVKM. This CDR3 has 15 residues. The CDR3 region is CASSSTGRYNSPLHF. CDR3 coding DNA: TGTGCCAGCAGTTCGACAGGCCGGTATAATTCACCCCTCCACTTT.

The V call is TRBV19, the J call TRBJ1-2; D might be TRBD1 (5 bases). This CDR3 region has 15 residues. The ends were cut back, 5 bases at V and 10 bases at J, with 23 bases in the middle. Germline CDR1 reads LNHDA; CDR2 reads SQIVND (reference sequence). DNA for the CDR3: TGTGCCAGTAGTTCCAGGGAGGGCCACGACGGGGACTACACCTTC. This encodes CASSSREGHDGDYTF. Full variable domain (remainder filled in from reference TRBV19 and TRBJ1-2): DGGITQSPKYLFRKEGQNVTLSCEQNLNHDAMYWYRQDPGQGLRLIYYSQIVNDFQKGDIAEGYSVSREKKESFPLTVTSAQKNPTAFYLCASSSREGHDGDYTFGSGTRLTVV.

The J gene is TRBJ2-3, the V gene TRBV28; TRBD1 is a possible D gene (6 bases). The V end lost 6 bases, the J end lost 2 bases, and 12 bases lay between the germline ends. The CDR3 has 14 residues. Germline CDR1 is MDHEN and CDR2 is SYDVKM. This CDR3 reads CASSWDTPTDTQYF. The DNA for the CDR3 is TGTGCCAGCAGCTGGGACACCCCCACAGATACGCAGTATTTT. The entire variable domain, with the rest obtained from reference TRBV28 and TRBJ2-3, is as follows: DVKVTQSSRYLVKRTGEKVFLECVQDMDHENMFWYRQDPGLGLRLIYFSYDVKMKEKGDIPEGYSVSREKKERFSLILESASTNQTSMYLCASSWDTPTDTQYFGPGTRLTVL.

The chain recombines TRBV5-1 with TRBJ1-5, with D tentatively TRBD1 (6 bases). CDR3 length: 14 residues. Germline loops: CDR1 SGHRS, CDR2 YFSETQ. Trimming pared 2 bases from V and 7 bases from J, leaving 13 bases between. The CDR3 nucleotides read TGCGCCAGCAGCTTCGGGGGGGCTGACCAGCCCCAGCATTTT. This encodes CASSFGGADQPQHF. The variable domain in full, completed from reference TRBV5-1 and TRBJ1-5, reads KAGVTQTPRYLIKTRGQQVTLSCSPISGHRSVSWYQQTPGQGLQFLFEYFSETQRNKGNFPGRFSGRQFSNSRSEMNVSTLELGDSALYLCASSFGGADQPQHFGDGTRLSIL.

The chain joins TRBV27 to TRBJ2-2; the match to TRBD1 covers 9 bases. There are 16 residues in the CDR3. Germline CDR1 is MNHEY and CDR2 is SMNVEV (reference sequence). V shed 3 bases, J shed 4 bases, and the junction held 6 bases outside the gene matches. For the CDR3, the DNA is TGTGCCAGCAGTTTCATTGGACAGGGGCTCACCGGGGAGCTGTTTTTT. Its translation: CASSFIGQGLTGELFF.

This sequence joins TRBV6-2 or TRBV6-3 and TRBJ2-1; D ambiguous. The CDR3 spans 14 residues. Trimming removed 2 bases from V and 2 bases from J, with 7 bases in between. CDR1 and CDR2 (germline): MNHEY, SVGEGT. CDR3 DNA: TGTGCCAGCAGTTACATACAGACCTACAATGAGCAGTTCTTC. Its protein product is CASSYIQTYNEQFF.

This rearrangement joins TRBV5-1 to TRBJ2-3; 8 nucleotides agree with TRBD1. CDR3 length equals 13 residues. The germline V gene encodes CDR1 SGHRS and CDR2 YFSETQ. V shed 4 bases and J 9 bases; nucleotides not matched to a gene: 7. The chain's CDR3 is CASSLGQGDTQYF. The DNA of the CDR3 is TGCGCCAGCAGCCTCGGACAGGGAGACACGCAGTATTTT.

The chain recombines TRBV7-2 with TRBJ2-1, with D possibly matching TRBD1 (6 bases). Germline V gene sequence: CDR1 SGHTA, CDR2 FQGNSA. V lost 1 base, J lost 7 bases, and 11 bases lay in between. The CDR3 contains 14 residues. The CDR3: CASSLDGGWNEQFF. CDR3 coding DNA: TGTGCCAGCAGCTTAGATGGGGGCTGGAATGAGCAGTTCTTC.

This chain connects TRBV7-3 to TRBJ2-2; 8 positions match TRBD1. J gave up 4 bases and V 1 base, and 5 bases lay outside the gene matches. The length of the CDR3 is 16 residues. The germline V gene has CDR1 SGHTA and CDR2 FQGTGA. CDR3 DNA sequence: TGTGCCAGCAGCTTAAATGGCGGGACAGGCACCGGGGAGCTGTTTTTT. It specifies CASSLNGGTGTGELFF.

The V gene is TRBV2, the J gene TRBJ1-1; TRBD1 is a possible D gene (5 bases). CDR1 and CDR2 (germline): SNHLY, FYNNEI. CDR3 length: 14 residues. Trimming stripped 6 bases from V and 1 base from J, with 12 bases between. This chain's CDR3 is CASRQAIQNTEAFF. CDR3 DNA sequence: TGTGCCAGCAGACAGGCGATTCAGAACACTGAAGCTTTCTTT.

The chain recombines TRBV21-1 with TRBJ2-4; the table names TRBD2, a call not compared with the DNA. TRBV21-1 is tagged as a pseudogene. The length of the CDR3 is 15 residues. The CDR3 DNA reads TGTGCCAGCAGCACCCGCCTATCACGGAAAAACATTCAGTACTTC. Encoded protein: CASSTRLSRKNIQYF.

The chain carries TRBV27 and TRBJ1-4, with 8 positions matching TRBD1. Losses at the gene ends were 3 bases for V and 7 bases for J; bases not matched to a gene: 7. The CDR3 is made up of 15 amino acids. The germline V gene has CDR1 MNHEY and CDR2 SMNVEV (reference sequence). The CDR3 loop is CASSFLQGVGEKLFF. Here the CDR3 DNA reads TGTGCCAGCAGTTTTCTACAGGGGGTGGGTGAAAAACTGTTTTTT.

The V and J genes are TRBV15 and TRBJ2-3; 9 bases are shared with TRBD1. V dropped 5 bases and J dropped 4; count of bases not matched to a gene: 7. In germline, CDR1 is LNHNV, CDR2 YYDKDF (reference sequence). This CDR3 region has 15 residues. The CDR3 nucleotides read TGTGCCACCAGCGCAAGAACAGGGGGCGCAGATACGCAGTATTTT. Translated: CATSARTGGADTQYF. Supplemented by reference TRBV15 and TRBJ2-3, the full variable domain reads DAMVIQNPRYQVTQFGKPVTLSCSQTLNHNVMYWYQQKSSQAPKLLFHYYDKDFNNEADTPDNFQSRRPNTSFCFLDIRSPGLGDTAMYLCATSARTGGADTQYFGPGTRLTVL.

The V call is TRBV18, the J call TRBJ2-3; perhaps TRBD1 as D (6 bases). This CDR3 is 18 amino acids long. Trimming shortened V by 2 bases and J by 4 bases, and 22 bases separated the two germline ends. Germline V gene data show CDR1 as KGHSH and CDR2 as LQKENI. The CDR3 loop is CASSPYNRASAGADTQYF. Here the CDR3 DNA reads TGTGCCAGCTCACCATACAACAGGGCCTCCGCCGGGGCAGATACGCAGTATTTT.

The chain links TRBV28 to TRBJ2-7, with 7 bases aligning to TRBD1. This CDR3 contains 14 residues. With 5 bases clipped from V and 7 bases from J, the junction kept 11 bases outside the gene matches. From germline, CDR1 is MDHEN and CDR2 SYDVKM. DNA for the CDR3: TGTGCCAGCAGTCCCGGGGCAGGGGGTAAGGAGCAGTACGTC. It encodes CASSPGAGGKEQYV.

The rearrangement uses TRBV6-6 and TRBJ1-2; D is possibly TRBD1 (6 bases). Deletions cut 0 bases from V and 6 bases from J, with 14 bases between. The CDR3 has 15 residues. Germline V lookup: CDR1 MNHNY, CDR2 SVGAGI (reference sequence). The CDR3 nucleotides read TGTGCCAGCAGTTACTCCTTGGACAGTTCACATGGCTACACCTTC. Translation gives CASSYSLDSSHGYTF.

V and J are TRBV29-1 and TRBJ2-7; 7 bases line up with TRBD1. There are 13 residues in the CDR3. Germline trimming cut 4 bases from V and 7 bases from J; bases unmatched to any gene: 10. Per germline, CDR1 SQVTM and CDR2 ANQGSEA. The CDR3 sequence: CSVGRQGSGEQYF. The CDR3 coding sequence is TGCAGCGTTGGCCGACAGGGTTCGGGTGAGCAGTACTTC.

This clone was detected only a few times. J is TRBJ2-3 and V is TRBV28, with 10 nucleotides matching TRBD1. With 6 bases clipped from V and 3 bases from J, the junction kept 3 bases outside the gene matches. CDR1 is MDHEN, CDR2 SYDVKM, per germline. The CDR3 is made up of 14 amino acids. The CDR3 here is CASRTGGATDTQYF. In nucleotides, the CDR3 is TGTGCCAGCAGGACAGGGGGCGCGACAGATACGCAGTATTTT.

The rearrangement uses TRBV11-3 and TRBJ2-5; perhaps TRBD2 as D (5 bases). This CDR3 has 15 residues. The germline V and J ends were trimmed by 1 base and 1 base, with 10 bases remaining between them. The germline V gene encodes CDR1 SGHNT and CDR2 YENEEA. CDR3 in amino acids: CASSLGGRVQETQYF. The CDR3 DNA is TGTGCCAGCAGCTTAGGTGGGCGGGTCCAAGAGACCCAGTACTTC. The full variable domain, completed using reference TRBV11-3 and TRBJ2-5, is EAGVVQSPRYKIIEKKQPVAFWCNPISGHNTLYWYLQNLGQGPELLIRYENEEAVDDSQLPKDRFSAERLKGVDSTLKIQPAELGDSAVYLCASSLGGRVQETQYFGPGTRLLVL.

This clone was seen a few times. V gene TRBV7-8 combines with J gene TRBJ2-7; D unclear. CDR3 length equals 11 residues. Germline V gene data show CDR1 as SGHVS and CDR2 as FQNEAQ. Trimming took off 3 bases at V and 5 bases at J, with 5 bases between the two ends. The CDR3 reads CASSFADEQYF. The DNA for the CDR3 is TGTGCCAGCAGCTTTGCGGACGAGCAGTACTTC.

The V call is TRBV5-6, the J call TRBJ2-1; D gene unclear. The length of the CDR3 is 17 residues. V lost 0 bases and J lost 0, with 13 bases in between. Per germline, CDR1 SGHDT and CDR2 YYEEEE. CDR3 sequence reads: CASSLALRLSSYNEQFF. CDR3 nucleotides: TGTGCCAGCAGCTTGGCCTTGCGTTTGAGCTCCTACAATGAGCAGTTCTTC.

The genes are TRBV5-1 and TRBJ2-7; 12 nucleotides match TRBD1. Germline trimming cut 9 bases from V and 6 bases from J; bases unmatched to any gene: 10. The CDR3 runs to 14 residues. Germline V gene data show CDR1 as SGHRS and CDR2 as YFSETQ. The CDR3 nucleotides are TGCGCCACTAATCCGGGACAGGGGGCTTCCGAGCAGTACTTC. Translation gives CATNPGQGASEQYF.

The V gene is TRBV18, the J gene TRBJ2-1; 13 bases align to TRBD2. Germline values: CDR1 KGHSH, CDR2 LQKENI. V lost 3 bases, J lost 8 bases, and 7 bases stayed unmatched. The CDR3 loop spans 16 amino acids. The CDR3 is CASSPTRTSGSDEQFF. The CDR3, as DNA: TGTGCCAGCTCACCCACTAGGACTAGCGGGAGTGATGAGCAGTTCTTC.

The J gene is TRBJ2-1, the V gene TRBV19; TRBD2 aligns across 11 bases. The CDR3 consists of 16 residues. V lost 1 base and J lost 8; bases outside the gene matches: 7. Germline CDR1 reads LNHDA; CDR2 reads SQIVND (reference sequence). As DNA, the CDR3 is TGTGCCAGTAGTATAGCAACTAGCGGGGGATGGTATGAGCAGTTCTTC. Translation: CASSIATSGGWYEQFF.

J is TRBJ1-2 and V is TRBV27; D is possibly TRBD1 (6 bases). The germline V gene has CDR1 MNHEY and CDR2 SMNVEV (reference sequence). Trimming removed 6 bases at V and 5 bases at J, with 22 bases between. The CDR3 is made up of 16 amino acids. CDR3: CASSPGEGPRLYGYTF. DNA of the CDR3: TGTGCCAGCAGCCCAGGGGAGGGACCACGACTATATGGCTACACCTTC.

The V gene is TRBV6-2 or TRBV6-3, the J gene TRBJ2-4; no clear D. CDR1 MNHEY and CDR2 SVGEGT come from the germline V gene. The CDR3 is made up of 18 amino acids. Trimming cost V 2 bases and J 0 bases, with 17 bases left between them. CDR3 in DNA: TGTGCCAGCAGTTACGGCCTACTAAGTCTACTAGCCAAAAACATTCAGTACTTC. Translation gives CASSYGLLSLLAKNIQYF.

The chain has TRBV28 and TRBJ2-3; D unresolved. V dropped 4 bases and J dropped 2 bases, with 13 bases sitting between them. This CDR3 spans 15 amino acids. From germline, CDR1 is MDHEN and CDR2 SYDVKM. The CDR3 nucleotides are TGTGCCAGCAGTTCTAGAGTTCTCAACACAGATACGCAGTATTTT. Translation gives CASSSRVLNTDTQYF.